The 15 T cell receptor beta chains in this list originate from one sample, sequenced in a study of cytomegalovirus exposure and HLA in healthy donors. PCR was performed using 60 Vbeta and 13 Jbeta primers. Here immunoSEQ multiplex PCR was the method, and the copy in TCRdb shows in-frame clones only, minus some. In the table there are roughly 250,000 clones, about 80% of which are singletons. The specimen sequenced was PBMCs. The source of these receptors is a girl between 2 and 10 years old in good health and CMV-seronegative.

The chain is built from TRBV6-5 and TRBJ1-5; TRBD1 matches at 7 bases. Germline V gives CDR1 MNHEY, CDR2 SVGAGI. Trimming took 6 bases from V and 0 from J; bases not matched to a gene: 5. CDR3 length: 15 amino acids. CDR3 residues: CASSAGTDSNQPQHF. CDR3 DNA sequence: TGTGCCAGCAGCGCCGGGACAGATAGCAATCAGCCCCAGCATTTT.

The V gene is TRBV6-5, the J gene TRBJ1-2; a weak D match, TRBD1 (5 bases). V was cut by 0 bases and J by 8 bases, with 13 bases left in between. CDR1 is MNHEY and CDR2 is SVGAGI in the germline V gene. The CDR3 sequence is 14 residues long. The CDR3 nucleotides are TGTGCCAGCAGTTACTCACAGGCCCGCCAAGGCTACACCTTC. It translates to CASSYSQARQGYTF.

This rearrangement joins TRBV2 to TRBJ2-7; TRBD1 agrees at 7 bases. V was pared by 3 bases and J by 4 bases, with 9 bases of the junction left unmatched. From germline, CDR1 is SNHLY and CDR2 FYNNEI. The CDR3 length is 15 residues. Here the CDR3 reads CASSDPGTASYEQYF. In DNA, the CDR3 is TGTGCCAGCAGTGACCCCGGGACAGCTTCGTACGAGCAGTACTTC.

This clone was detected a few times. The V call is TRBV6-6, the J call TRBJ2-7, with a weak D call TRBD2 (5 bases). Per the germline V gene, CDR1 is MNHNY and CDR2 is SVGAGI (reference sequence). The CDR3 sequence is 13 residues long. Between the trimmed V and J ends, which lost 6 bases and 2 bases, there was a span of 11 bases. The DNA of the CDR3 is TGTGCCAGCAGGGACTCGGCCCCCTACGAGCAGTACTTC. Translated: CASRDSAPYEQYF.

This clone was recorded only once. One end of the junction is discordant with germline, which a read error may explain. The genes are TRBV7-3 and TRBJ1-6; D may be TRBD1 (5 bases). CDR1 and CDR2 from the germline V gene are SGHTA and FQGTGA. The CDR3 spans 15 residues. The CDR3 loop reads CASRMGPERNSPLHF. The CDR3 DNA reads TGTGCGAGCAGAATGGGGCCTGAGAGGAATTCACCCCTCCACTTT.

CDR3 sequence (DNA): TGTGCCTGGAGTGTACACGGGAATGAGCAGTTCTTC. Encoded protein: CAWSVHGNEQFF. The genes are TRBV30 and TRBJ2-1; D is uncertain. The CDR3 contains 12 residues. Per germline, CDR1 GTSNPN and CDR2 SVGIG (reference sequence). V was clipped by 0 bases and J by 7 bases, with 7 bases between them.

This clone was seen a handful of times. The V call is TRBV6-5, the J call TRBJ1-3; D unclear. The CDR3 runs 14 residues. V was clipped by 6 bases and J by 1 base, with 10 bases between them. From germline, CDR1 is MNHEY and CDR2 SVGAGI. CDR3 region: CASREAGSGNTIYF. The CDR3 DNA sequence: TGTGCCAGCAGGGAAGCGGGGTCTGGAAACACCATATATTTT.

The V call is TRBV6-5, the J call TRBJ2-1, with D possibly TRBD2 on 6 matching bases. Germline V gives CDR1 MNHEY, CDR2 SVGAGI. The CDR3 loop spans 11 amino acids. V dropped 6 bases and J dropped 9 bases, with 9 bases sitting between them. The CDR3 DNA follows: TGTGCCAGCAGCTCCGGGAGTGAGCAGTTCTTC. This gives the protein CASSSGSEQFF.

J is TRBJ1-2 and V is TRBV30; 7 bases align to TRBD1. J gave up 4 bases and V 4 bases, and 6 bases lay outside the gene matches. Germline CDR1 is GTSNPN and CDR2 is SVGIG (reference sequence). The CDR3 totals 13 residues. This chain's CDR3 is CAWNEGTVYGYTF. For the CDR3, the DNA is TGTGCCTGGAATGAAGGGACAGTCTATGGCTACACCTTC. Using reference TRBV30 and TRBJ1-2 for the parts outside the CDR3, the full variable domain is SQTIHQWPATLVQPVGSPLSLECTVEGTSNPNLYWYRQAAGRGLQLLFYSVGIGQISSEVPQNLSASRPQDRQFILSSKKLLLSDSGFYLCAWNEGTVYGYTFGSGTRLTVV.

The J gene is TRBJ2-7, the V gene TRBV28, with 7 bases lining up with TRBD1. The CDR3 covers 12 residues. The germline CDR1 and CDR2 sequences are MDHEN and SYDVKM. The V segment lost 9 bases and the J segment 6 bases; nucleotides outside the gene matches: 8. CDR3 amino acids: CASGTRGLEQYF. CDR3 sequence (DNA): TGTGCCAGTGGAACTAGGGGGCTCGAGCAGTACTTC.

This chain connects TRBV5-5 to TRBJ2-7, with TRBD1 as a possible D gene (6 bases). The CDR3 runs 15 residues. The V and J ends lost 4 bases and 3 bases respectively, with 17 bases between them. CDR1 SGHKS and CDR2 YYEKEE come from the germline V gene (reference sequence). Written as DNA, the CDR3 is TGTGCCAGCAGCCGGACAGATCGTGTAGACTACGAGCAGTACTTC. Translation: CASSRTDRVDYEQYF.

V and J are TRBV20-1 and TRBJ2-1, with no clear D. The CDR3 consists of 10 residues. V was cut by 4 bases and J by 10 bases, with 8 bases left in between. In germline, CDR1 is DFQATT, CDR2 SNEGSKA (reference sequence). In DNA form, the CDR3 reads TGCAGTGCTACGGTCGTAGAGCAGTTCTTC. This gives the protein CSATVVEQFF.

The rearrangement joins TRBV5-4 to TRBJ2-1; D possibly corresponds to TRBD1 (5 bases). The V end was cut by 4 bases, the J end by 5 bases, with 10 bases between. Per germline, CDR1 SGHNT and CDR2 YYREEE (reference sequence). The CDR3 extends over 13 amino acids. The CDR3 sequence: CASSPDSHNEQFF. The CDR3 nucleotides read TGTGCCAGCAGCCCAGACAGCCACAATGAGCAGTTCTTC.

CDR3 DNA: TGTGCCAGCAGTACTAGCACCGGGGAGCTGTTTTTT. It is translated as CASSTSTGELFF. V is TRBV28 and J is TRBJ2-2, with D maybe TRBD2 (5 bases). CDR1 MDHEN and CDR2 SYDVKM come from the germline V gene. Between the trimmed V and J ends, which lost 5 bases and 4 bases, there was a span of 5 bases. CDR3 length equals 12 residues.

The chain recombines TRBV27 with TRBJ2-1; 9 bases fit TRBD2. The V and J ends lost 4 bases and 2 bases, in that order; junction bases with no gene match: 6. The CDR3 extends over 16 amino acids. The germline CDR1 and CDR2 sequences are MNHEY and SMNVEV (reference sequence). Written as DNA, the CDR3 is TGTGCCAGCAGTTCCTTAGCGGGGGCTGCCTACAATGAGCAGTTCTTC. Encoded protein: CASSSLAGAAYNEQFF.